These T cell receptor beta chains were read from a single sample in a study of blood T cell repertoires in COVID-19. The table came from immunoSEQ multiplex PCR; TCRdb's copy has only in-frame clones and leaves some out. Of some 260,000 clones listed, 82% are singletons. Input material: peripheral blood. All receptors come from a woman of 80 years or more with active or convalescent COVID-19. Each CDR3 is given with its conserved first and last residue. Fields, in order: D gene, V gene, clone size, J gene, CDR3 protein, CDR3 DNA. D genes are given only for firm matches. Clone size, where shown, is once, few, many, or a class for clones that have expanded.

NA,TRBV14,NA,TRBJ2-1,CASSQEYYNEQFF,TGTGCCAGCAGCCAAGAATACTACAATGAGCAGTTCTTC
NA,TRBV3-1/TRBV3-2,NA,TRBJ1-3,CASSRKNRGFSSGNTIYF,TGTGCCAGCAGCCGTAAAAACCGGGGATTTTCCTCTGGAAACACCATATATTTT
TRBD1,TRBV29-1,NA,TRBJ2-3,CSVAGTGGLRDTQYF,TGCAGCGTCGCCGGGACAGGGGGCTTACGAGATACGCAGTATTTT
NA,TRBV6-5,NA,TRBJ2-7,CASRVGEGGTYEQYF,TGTGCCAGCAGAGTGGGGGAGGGGGGAACCTACGAGCAGTACTTC
NA,TRBV18,NA,TRBJ1-1,CASSPNQGLNTEAFF,TGTGCCAGCTCACCAAACCAGGGTCTAAACACTGAAGCTTTCTTT
NA,TRBV7-9,many,TRBJ1-1,CASSLIVRANTEAFF,TGTGCCAGCAGCTTAATCGTCAGGGCGAACACTGAAGCTTTCTTT
TRBD1,TRBV3-1/TRBV3-2,NA,TRBJ1-1,CASSRQGFTEAFF,TGTGCCAGCAGCAGACAGGGTTTCACTGAAGCTTTCTTT
TRBD1,TRBV5-4,NA,TRBJ1-2,CASRAEQGIGGYTF,TGTGCCAGCAGGGCGGAACAGGGGATTGGAGGCTACACCTTC
NA,TRBV2,NA,TRBJ2-3,CASTPGTSVPDTQYF,TGTGCCAGCACCCCGGGGACTTCCGTTCCAGATACGCAGTATTTT
NA,TRBV2,NA,TRBJ1-4,CASSKNTGLFF,TGTGCCAGCAGCAAAAATACCGGACTGTTTTTT
TRBD1,TRBV27,NA,TRBJ1-5,CASSSRTGVTLLSNQPQHF,TGTGCCAGCAGTTCTCGGACAGGGGTCACCCTCCTTAGCAATCAGCCCCAGCATTTT
NA,TRBV3-1/TRBV3-2,few,TRBJ1-6,CASSQGTANNSPLHF,TGTGCCAGCAGCCAAGGGACAGCCAATAATTCACCCCTCCACTTT
TRBD1,TRBV5-8,NA,TRBJ1-5,CASSLSRDRGNQPQHF,TGTGCCAGCAGCTTGTCGAGGGACAGGGGAAATCAGCCCCAGCATTTT
NA,TRBV20-1,once,TRBJ2-5,CSARQQETQYF,TGCAGTGCTAGACAACAAGAGACCCAGTACTTC
TRBD1,TRBV5-1,NA,TRBJ2-1,CATRKPGTEGYNEQFF,TGCGCCACCAGGAAACCCGGGACAGAGGGATACAATGAGCAGTTCTTC
TRBD1,TRBV28,NA,TRBJ2-7,CASRQQGVYEQYF,TGTGCCAGCAGACAACAGGGGGTGTACGAGCAGTACTTC
TRBD1,TRBV19,NA,TRBJ1-5,CASSIPRTGSGRQPQHF,TGTGCCAGTAGTATTCCCCGGACAGGATCGGGGAGGCAGCCCCAGCATTTT
TRBD1,TRBV7-2,NA,TRBJ1-3,CASSSGPRDRDTRAYF,TGTGCCAGCAGCTCCGGACCCCGGGACAGGGATACCCGTGCATATTTT
TRBD2,TRBV6-5,NA,TRBJ2-1,CASRRLAGQEQFF,TGTGCCAGCAGACGACTAGCGGGGCAAGAGCAGTTCTTC
TRBD1,TRBV5-1,NA,TRBJ1-2,CASSLTGGNYGYTF,TGCGCCAGCAGCCTGACAGGGGGAAACTATGGCTACACCTTC
NA,TRBV6-1,NA,TRBJ1-2,CASSEGASVYGYTF,TGTGCCAGCAGTGAAGGGGCTTCGGTCTATGGCTACACCTTC
NA,TRBV10-3,once,TRBJ1-2,CAISEDRPIDRSYYGYTF,TGTGCCATCAGTGAGGATAGACCTATTGACAGGTCATACTATGGCTACACCTTC
TRBD1,TRBV19,NA,TRBJ2-3,CASSIGQGNTDTQYF,TGTGCCAGTAGTATAGGACAGGGAAACACAGATACGCAGTATTTT
NA,TRBV7-9,few,TRBJ1-6,CASSDNRELFSPLHF,TGTGCCAGCAGCGACAACAGGGAATTGTTTTCACCCCTCCACTTT
TRBD1,TRBV27,NA,TRBJ1-5,CASSWGGQGNQPQHF,TGTGCCAGCAGTTGGGGGGGACAGGGCAATCAGCCCCAGCATTTT
NA,TRBV27,NA,TRBJ2-2,CASSPRRGANTGELFF,TGTGCCAGCAGTCCCCGGCGCGGGGCGAACACCGGGGAGCTGTTTTTT
TRBD2,TRBV9,NA,TRBJ2-2,CASSPGLAGRGDTGELFF,TGTGCCAGCAGTCCGGGACTAGCGGGCAGGGGGGACACCGGGGAGCTGTTTTTT
TRBD1,TRBV5-4,NA,TRBJ1-1,CASSAGTENTEAFF,TGTGCCAGCAGCGCCGGGACAGAGAACACTGAAGCTTTCTTT
TRBD2,TRBV6-5,NA,TRBJ2-1,CASRLAGSDSEQFF,TGTGCCAGCAGGTTAGCGGGGTCAGACAGTGAGCAGTTCTTC
NA,TRBV4-1,few,TRBJ1-1,CASSRSGQSYGTEAFF,TGCGCCAGCAGCCGATCAGGACAGAGTTATGGCACTGAAGCTTTCTTT
NA,TRBV5-4,NA,TRBJ2-1,CASSQGGGGPYNEQFF,TGTGCCAGCAGCCAAGGTGGGGGGGGCCCCTACAATGAGCAGTTCTTC
TRBD1,TRBV15,NA,TRBJ1-1,CATHRGENTEAFF,TGTGCCACCCACAGGGGGGAGAACACTGAAGCTTTCTTT
NA,TRBV5-1,NA,TRBJ1-5,CASSLGTGNQPQHF,TGCGCCAGCAGCTTGGGGACGGGGAATCAGCCCCAGCATTTT
NA,TRBV19,NA,TRBJ1-2,CASSIGQGYGYTF,TGTGCCAGTAGTATAGGGCAGGGTTATGGCTACACCTTC
TRBD1,TRBV3-1/TRBV3-2,NA,TRBJ1-1,CASSQDGTGGITEAFF,TGTGCCAGCAGCCAAGATGGGACAGGGGGCATCACTGAAGCTTTCTTT